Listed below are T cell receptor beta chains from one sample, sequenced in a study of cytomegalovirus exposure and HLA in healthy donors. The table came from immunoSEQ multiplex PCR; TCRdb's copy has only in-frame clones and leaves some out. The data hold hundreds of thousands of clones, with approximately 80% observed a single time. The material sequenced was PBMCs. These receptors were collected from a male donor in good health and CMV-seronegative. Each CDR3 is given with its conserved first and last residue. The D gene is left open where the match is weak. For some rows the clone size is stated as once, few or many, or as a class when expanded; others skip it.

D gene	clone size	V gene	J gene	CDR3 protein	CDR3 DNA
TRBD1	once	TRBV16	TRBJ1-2	CASSQSSQGANGYTF	TGTGCCAGCAGCCAATCGTCCCAGGGGGCTAACGGCTACACCTTC
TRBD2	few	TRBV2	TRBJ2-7	CASSPTSGRAQEQYF	TGTGCCAGCAGTCCGACTAGCGGGAGGGCTCAAGAGCAGTACTTC
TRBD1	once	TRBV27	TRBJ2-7	CASSSRDRGRYEQYF	TGTGCCAGCAGTTCCCGGGACAGGGGGCGGTACGAGCAGTACTTC
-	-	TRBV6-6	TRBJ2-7	CASTDRRDLSYEQYF	TGTGCCAGCACCGATCGGCGGGACCTCTCCTACGAGCAGTACTTC
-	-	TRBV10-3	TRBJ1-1	CAIMDSGAEAFF	TGTGCCATCATGGATTCAGGGGCTGAAGCTTTCTTT
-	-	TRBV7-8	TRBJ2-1	CASSSALSSFSRETWFF	TGTGCCAGCAGCTCGGCATTGAGTAGCTTCTCACGGGAGACCTGGTTCTTC
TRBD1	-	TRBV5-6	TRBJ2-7	CASSLAPDRAYEQYF	TGTGCCAGCAGCTTGGCCCCGGACAGGGCCTACGAGCAGTACTTC
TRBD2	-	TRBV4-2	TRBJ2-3	CASSQDTWREVADTQYF	TGTGCCAGCAGCCAAGATACTTGGCGGGAGGTAGCAGATACGCAGTATTTT
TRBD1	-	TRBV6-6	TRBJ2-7	CASSRDRGSYEQYF	TGTGCCAGCAGCAGGGACAGGGGGTCTTACGAGCAGTACTTC
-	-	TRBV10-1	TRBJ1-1	CASSGNPRGNTEAFF	TGCGCCAGCAGTGGGAACCCCAGGGGAAACACTGAAGCTTTCTTT
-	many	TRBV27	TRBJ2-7	CASRETSSYEQYF	TGTGCCAGCAGGGAGACCTCTAGCTACGAGCAGTACTTC
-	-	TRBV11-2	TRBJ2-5	CASSMKRVQETQYF	TGTGCCAGCAGCATGAAACGGGTCCAAGAGACCCAGTACTTC
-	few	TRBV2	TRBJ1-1	CASSPGHSAEAFF	TGTGCCAGCAGTCCAGGGCATTCGGCTGAAGCTTTCTTT
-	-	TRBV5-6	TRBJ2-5	CASSSPLEGEIQETQYF	TGTGCCAGCAGCTCACCGTTAGAGGGTGAAATACAAGAGACCCAGTACTTC
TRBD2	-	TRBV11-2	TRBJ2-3	CASSFWEGGTQYF	TGTGCCAGCAGCTTTTGGGAGGGCGGTACGCAGTATTTT
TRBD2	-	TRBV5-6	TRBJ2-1	CASSLAEWGLVDNEQFF	TGTGCCAGCAGCTTGGCTGAGTGGGGACTAGTCGACAATGAGCAGTTCTTC
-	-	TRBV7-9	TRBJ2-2	CASSSSDQSGGDTGELFF	TGTGCCAGCAGCTCCAGCGATCAAAGCGGTGGGGACACCGGGGAGCTGTTTTTT
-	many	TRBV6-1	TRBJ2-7	CASSEVVGARDEQYF	TGTGCCAGCAGTGAAGTGGTAGGGGCAAGGGACGAGCAGTACTTC
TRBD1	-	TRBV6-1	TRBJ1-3	CASSETGRGNTIYF	TGTGCCAGCAGTGAGACAGGGAGAGGAAACACCATATATTTT
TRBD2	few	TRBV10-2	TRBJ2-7	CASSLYSASGSSYEQYF	TGCGCCAGCAGTCTCTACTCGGCTAGCGGGAGTTCCTACGAGCAGTACTTC
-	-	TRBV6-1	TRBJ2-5	CASRVRGYQETQYF	TGTGCCAGCCGGGTTAGAGGATACCAAGAGACCCAGTACTTC
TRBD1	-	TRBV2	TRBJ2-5	CASRARGQGEETQYF	TGTGCCAGCAGAGCCAGGGGACAGGGGGAAGAGACCCAGTACTTC
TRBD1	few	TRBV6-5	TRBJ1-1	CASSYLTGDTEAFF	TGTGCCAGCAGTTACCTGACAGGGGACACTGAAGCTTTCTTT
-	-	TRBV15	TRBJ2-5	CATSPGHPQETQYF	TGTGCCACCAGCCCCGGACACCCTCAAGAGACCCAGTACTTC
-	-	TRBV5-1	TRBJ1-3	CASSLGDYGNTIYF	TGCGCCAGCAGCTTAGGGGATTATGGAAACACCATATATTTT
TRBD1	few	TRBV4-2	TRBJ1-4	CASSQSPQGPGTNEKLFF	TGTGCCAGCAGCCAATCCCCACAGGGGCCAGGAACTAATGAAAAACTGTTTTTT
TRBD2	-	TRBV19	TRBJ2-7	CASSWGGQNYEQYF	TGTGCCAGTAGCTGGGGGGGTCAGAACTACGAGCAGTACTTC
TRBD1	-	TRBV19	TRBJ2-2	CASSSGTGSGELFF	TGTGCCAGTAGTTCCGGGACAGGGAGCGGGGAGCTGTTTTTT
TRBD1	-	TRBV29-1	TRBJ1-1	CSVAGTGVGTEAFF	TGCAGCGTTGCGGGGACAGGGGTAGGTACTGAAGCTTTCTTT
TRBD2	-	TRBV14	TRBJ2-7	CASSHASGSFYEQYF	TGTGCCAGCAGCCACGCTAGCGGGAGCTTCTACGAGCAGTACTTC
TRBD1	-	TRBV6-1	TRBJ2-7	CASPKTGGTYEQYF	TGTGCCAGCCCGAAGACAGGGGGAACCTACGAGCAGTACTTC
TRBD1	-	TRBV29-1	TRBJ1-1	CSVRQGGNTEAFF	TGCAGCGTCAGACAGGGGGGAAACACTGAAGCTTTCTTT